The present T cell receptor beta chain was sequenced within a study of blood T cell repertoires in COVID-19. Profiling relied on immunoSEQ multiplex PCR, and the TCRdb table lists in-frame clones only, not all of them. Among around 300,000 clones listed, 90% were seen once. The participants were between roughly 18 and 100 years old and came from under 25 US areas. The clonotype comes from a woman aged 18 to 35 with acute COVID-19. Input material: PBMCs or T cells enriched from blood (not recorded which).

The CDR3, as DNA: TGTGCCAGCAGCTTATATGAGGGGACTATTGCTCAGCCCCAGCATTTT. Translation gives CASSLYEGTIAQPQHF. The chain employs TRBV7-2 and TRBJ1-5, with D possibly TRBD1 on 5 matching bases. With 2 bases removed from V and 6 bases from J, the gap between germline ends came to 17 bases. The CDR3 is 16 amino acids. Germline-derived CDR1 and CDR2 are SGHTA and FQGNSA.